The 17 T cell receptor beta chains reported below all come from one sample, sequenced in a study of blood T cell repertoires in COVID-19. Profiled with immunoSEQ multiplex PCR; TCRdb holds only in-frame clones, not every one. The table lists more than 350,000 clones, 80% to 90% of them singletons, with roughly 0.99% in the top ten. What was sequenced was PBMCs or T cells enriched from blood (not recorded which). These receptors originate from a man between 18 and 35 years old who had recovered from COVID-19.

The chain links TRBV28 to TRBJ2-5, with a weak D call TRBD1 (5 bases). This CDR3 spans 16 amino acids. With 4 bases removed from V and 4 bases from J, the gap between germline ends came to 19 bases. The germline gives CDR1 MDHEN, CDR2 SYDVKM. CDR3 loop: CASSSGVRGAGETQYF. As DNA, the CDR3 is TGTGCCAGCAGTTCCGGCGTAAGGGGCGCTGGAGAGACCCAGTACTTC.

The rearrangement links TRBV9 to TRBJ2-3; TRBD2 agrees at 8 bases. V shed 2 bases and J 5 bases; nucleotides not matched to a gene: 13. Germline-derived CDR1 and CDR2 are SGDLS and YYNGEE. The CDR3 spans 17 residues. This CDR3 reads CASSVTIGTSGKDTQYF. For the CDR3, the DNA is TGTGCCAGCAGCGTCACAATCGGGACTAGTGGAAAAGATACGCAGTATTTT.

The gene calls are TRBV5-4 and TRBJ2-5; no clear D. The CDR3 is made up of 14 amino acids. Germline V gene lookup returns CDR1 SGHNT and CDR2 YYREEE (reference sequence). Between the trimmed V and J ends, which lost 2 bases and 1 base, there was a span of 9 bases. The CDR3: CASSLTGFQETQYF. CDR3 sequence (DNA): TGTGCCAGCAGCTTAACCGGGTTCCAAGAGACCCAGTACTTC.

V gene TRBV19 combines with J gene TRBJ2-7; the D gene is possibly TRBD1 (5 bases). The V and J ends lost 7 bases and 2 bases respectively, with 18 bases between them. The CDR3 length is 15 residues. Germline CDR1 is LNHDA and CDR2 is SQIVND (reference sequence). CDR3 in amino acids: CASTPGMDIAYEQYF. The CDR3 DNA follows: TGTGCCAGTACTCCAGGGATGGACATAGCCTACGAGCAGTACTTC.

This chain connects TRBV11-2 to TRBJ2-5; D ambiguous. Germline V CDR1 and CDR2: SGHAT, FQNNGV. V was shortened by 5 bases and J by 4 bases, with 11 bases between the two germline ends. This CDR3 is 13 amino acids long. The CDR3 sequence is CASSPPPGETQYF. The DNA of the CDR3 is TGTGCCAGCAGCCCCCCTCCGGGAGAGACCCAGTACTTC.

The J gene is TRBJ2-5, the V gene TRBV4-3; 10 bases are shared with TRBD2. The V gene end was trimmed by 7 bases and the J gene end by 0 bases; junction bases not matched to a gene: 26. CDR3 size: 22 residues. Germline lookup yields CDR1 LGHNA and CDR2 YSLEER. The CDR3 DNA reads as TGCGCCAGCACAAGCGGGAGGGGGGAGAGGTTAATTAGAGGTGAATACCAAGAGACCCAGTACTTC. Translated: CASTSGRGERLIRGEYQETQYF.

The genes are TRBV7-9 and TRBJ1-3, with 8 bases lining up with TRBD1. Per the germline V gene, CDR1 is SEHNR and CDR2 is FQNEAQ (reference sequence). This CDR3 contains 16 residues. V gave up 8 bases and J gave up 0 bases; unmatched junction bases: 9. The CDR3 sequence is CASCGQGLSSGNTIYF. The CDR3 DNA follows: TGTGCCAGCTGCGGACAGGGTTTGTCCTCTGGAAACACCATATATTTT. Variable domain in full (rest from reference TRBV7-9 and TRBJ1-3): DTGVSQNPRHKITKRGQNVTFRCDPISEHNRLYWYRQTLGQGPEFLTYFQNEAQLEKSRLLSDRFSAERPKGSFSTLEIQRTEQGDSAMYLCASCGQGLSSGNTIYFGEGSWLTVV.

This clone was found a few times. This chain connects TRBV7-2 to TRBJ1-6; TRBD1 might be the D (5 bases). V was pared by 9 bases and J by 10 bases, with 16 bases between. The CDR3 covers 13 residues. Germline V gene lookup returns CDR1 SGHTA and CDR2 FQGNSA. CDR3 protein: CASSGTAGSPLHF. The CDR3, as DNA: TGTGCCAGTTCCGGGACTGCTGGATCACCCCTCCACTTT.

The chain carries TRBV28 and TRBJ1-2; 8 bases are shared with TRBD1. V was clipped by 5 bases and J by 3 bases; unmatched bases: 11. The CDR3 contains 16 residues. CDR1 and CDR2 (germline): MDHEN, SYDVKM. The CDR3 region is CASSLQGQVGDYGYTF. CDR3 nucleotides: TGTGCCAGCAGTCTTCAGGGACAGGTGGGGGACTATGGCTACACCTTC.

The V and J genes are TRBV29-1 and TRBJ2-2, with D possibly TRBD2 on 5 matching bases. Trimming shortened V by 3 bases and J by 0 bases, and 11 bases separated the two germline ends. The CDR3 runs to 15 residues. Per germline, CDR1 SQVTM and CDR2 ANQGSEA. The CDR3 bases are TGCAGCGTTGACTGGCGGGCCCCGAACACCGGGGAGCTGTTTTTT. It codes for CSVDWRAPNTGELFF.

This clone was observed a handful of times. Other DNA sequences in this sample translate to the same CDR3. The V gene is TRBV9, the J gene TRBJ1-3; TRBD1 aligns across 7 bases. Germline CDR1 is SGDLS and CDR2 is YYNGEE. V dropped 0 bases and J dropped 3; count of bases not matched to a gene: 3. The CDR3 runs to 15 residues. DNA of the CDR3: TGTGCCAGCAGCGTAGGCCGGGACAGTGGAAACACCATATATTTT. This sequence encodes CASSVGRDSGNTIYF.

The rearrangement joins TRBV6-5 to TRBJ1-2, with D perhaps TRBD1 (6 bases). With 6 bases removed from V and 2 bases from J, the gap between germline ends came to 13 bases. The germline V gene encodes CDR1 MNHEY and CDR2 SVGAGI. The CDR3 runs 14 residues. The CDR3 here is CASSLTGQNYGYTF. CDR3 nucleotide sequence: TGTGCCAGCAGCCTGACAGGACAAAACTATGGCTACACCTTC.

This clone was seen only once. The chain uses TRBV27 and TRBJ1-1, with D unclear. The CDR3 consists of 14 residues. Germline CDR1 reads MNHEY; CDR2 reads SMNVEV (reference sequence). Trimming removed 6 bases from V and 0 bases from J, with 11 bases in between. The CDR3: CASRALSLNTEAFF. CDR3 coding DNA: TGTGCCAGCAGAGCGCTTAGCCTGAACACTGAAGCTTTCTTT.

V is TRBV6-5 and J is TRBJ1-4; D gene uncertain. The ends were cut back, 6 bases at V and 5 bases at J, with 7 bases in the middle. There are 12 residues in the CDR3. Germline V gene sequence: CDR1 MNHEY, CDR2 SVGAGI. The CDR3 nucleotides read TGTGCCAGCAGCCCAGGAAATGAAAAACTGTTTTTT. This sequence encodes CASSPGNEKLFF.

This chain connects TRBV9 to TRBJ2-7; 8 nucleotides line up with TRBD1. V shed 3 bases and J 4 bases; nucleotides not matched to a gene: 9. CDR1 and CDR2 from the germline V gene are SGDLS and YYNGEE. The CDR3 runs to 15 residues. Written as DNA, the CDR3 is TGTGCCAGCAGCGAGGGACCGGGACAGGTTTACGAGCAGTACTTC. As protein: CASSEGPGQVYEQYF.

The rearrangement joins TRBV9 to TRBJ1-6; no firm D call. Germline V gives CDR1 SGDLS, CDR2 YYNGEE. Trimming cost V 4 bases and J 5 bases, with 10 bases left between them. CDR3 length: 14 amino acids. CDR3 protein: CASSPGRDNSPLHF. The CDR3 DNA sequence: TGTGCCAGCAGCCCCGGTCGCGATAATTCACCCCTCCACTTT.

The rearrangement uses TRBV5-1 and TRBJ2-3, with a weak D call TRBD2 (6 bases). V lost 0 bases and J lost 6, with 17 bases in between. There are 16 residues in the CDR3. The germline V gene encodes CDR1 SGHRS and CDR2 YFSETQ. The CDR3 DNA is TGCGCCAGCAGCTTGGCCTTCGGGGGTTTGGGGGATACGCAGTATTTT. Its translation: CASSLAFGGLGDTQYF.